This is a list of T cell receptor beta chains from one sample in a study of blood T cell repertoires in COVID-19. Assay: immunoSEQ multiplex PCR; the TCRdb copy retains only in-frame clones and omits some. The sample carries fewer than 350,000 clones, about 85% recorded once. Sequenced input: PBMCs or T cells enriched from blood (not recorded which). Every receptor here comes from a woman in her 30s who had been exposed to COVID-19. The CDR3 runs from the conserved cysteine through the conserved F or W. Fields, in order: J gene, D gene, V gene, clone size, CDR3 DNA, CDR3 protein. A D gene is named only where the DNA matches it firmly. Expanded clones are given a class, and other clones once, few, many or no size at all.

>TRBJ1-2|TRBD1|TRBV10-3|NA
TGTGCCATCAGGGGGGGACAGGGCAATGGCTACACCTTC
CAIRGGQGNGYTF
>TRBJ2-5|NA|TRBV5-1|NA
TGCGCCAGCAGCTTGGGATCGGACTTGTCGGAGACCCAGTACTTC
CASSLGSDLSETQYF
>TRBJ2-7|NA|TRBV30|NA
TGTGCCTGGAGGGGGGCGAGGTACGAGCAGTACTTC
CAWRGARYEQYF
>TRBJ1-2|NA|TRBV2|NA
TGTGCCAGCAGTCCGGGCCGCACCGGGGCTAACTATGGCTACACCTTC
CASSPGRTGANYGYTF
>TRBJ1-4|NA|TRBV27|NA
TGTGCCAGCAGCTTCTTAGGGGGGGATATTGGCGAAAAACTGTTTTTT
CASSFLGGDIGEKLFF
>TRBJ1-1|TRBD1|TRBV30|NA
TGTGCCTGGAGCTGGGACAGGGCCACTGAAGCTTTCTTT
CAWSWDRATEAFF
>TRBJ2-5|TRBD2|TRBV3-1/TRBV3-2|NA
TGTGCCAGCAGCCAAGATATCCTAGCGGGGACCCAAGAGACCCAGTACTTC
CASSQDILAGTQETQYF
>TRBJ2-1|TRBD1|TRBV9|NA
TGTGCCAGCAGCCCTGGGACAGGGAGGACCTACAATGAGCAGTTCTTC
CASSPGTGRTYNEQFF
>TRBJ2-2|TRBD1|TRBV4-1|once
TGCGCCAGCAGCCAAGAGGGGACAGGCTTAGGGGAGCTGTTTTTT
CASSQEGTGLGELFF
>TRBJ1-2|TRBD1|TRBV7-9|NA
TGTGCCAGCAGCTTAGCCCTACAGGGGGCTACCTATGGCTACACCTTC
CASSLALQGATYGYTF
>TRBJ1-3|NA|TRBV28|NA
TGTGCCAGCAGTTTATACGTTTCAGGGATGGGTGGAAACACCATATATTTT
CASSLYVSGMGGNTIYF
>TRBJ1-2|TRBD1|TRBV3-1/TRBV3-2|NA
TGTGCCAGCAGCCAAGGGGACAGCTCTCCGGGGGACTATGGCTACACCTTC
CASSQGDSSPGDYGYTF
>TRBJ1-5|NA|TRBV15|NA
TGTGCCACCAGCAGTGGCGGATTGAGCAATCAGCCCCAGCATTTT
CATSSGGLSNQPQHF
>TRBJ2-7|NA|TRBV12-3/TRBV12-4|NA
TGTGCCAGCAGTTATCAGGGAACCTACGAGCAGTACTTC
CASSYQGTYEQYF
>TRBJ2-1|NA|TRBV5-6|NA
TGTGCCAGCAGCTTGGCAGGGTTCTCCTACAATGAGCAGTTCTTC
CASSLAGFSYNEQFF
>TRBJ1-4|NA|TRBV18|NA
TGTGCCAGCTCCCTAGACCGGGGGGGCGGTGAAAAACTGTTTTTT
CASSLDRGGGEKLFF
>TRBJ1-3|NA|TRBV9|NA
TGTGCCAGCAGCGTAGCTAGAACAGGCCTCTCTGGAAACACCATATATTTT
CASSVARTGLSGNTIYF
>TRBJ1-4|NA|TRBV30|NA
TGTGCCTGGAGTTCAGAGGTTCGGGAAAAACTGTTTTTT
CAWSSEVREKLFF
>TRBJ2-7|TRBD2|TRBV10-3|NA
TGTGCCACCAGACTAGCGGGACCCTACGAGCAGTACTTC
CATRLAGPYEQYF
>TRBJ2-2|TRBD1|TRBV19|NA
TGTGCCAGTACCCTTGGACAGGCCCGCACCGGGGAGCTGTTTTTT
CASTLGQARTGELFF
>TRBJ1-1|NA|TRBV7-2|NA
TGTGCCAGCAGCTTAGCTGCGGGGCGTAACACTGAAGCTTTCTTT
CASSLAAGRNTEAFF
>TRBJ1-1|NA|TRBV28|NA
TGTGCCAGCAGTTTATGGCAGGGCCACACTGAAGCTTTCTTT
CASSLWQGHTEAFF
>TRBJ2-3|TRBD2|TRBV10-3|few
TGTGCCATCAGTGATAAGGGACTAGGCACAGATACGCAGTATTTT
CAISDKGLGTDTQYF
>TRBJ2-1|TRBD1|TRBV4-2|NA
TGTGCCAGCAGCCAAGGGGCCGGGACAGGTAACGAGGTCTCCTACAATGAGCAGTTCTTC
CASSQGAGTGNEVSYNEQFF
>TRBJ2-5|NA|TRBV4-2|NA
TGTGCCAGCAGCCAAGAGGCTGGCAACCAAGAGACCCAGTACTTC
CASSQEAGNQETQYF
>TRBJ2-7|NA|TRBV6-1|NA
TGTGCCAGCAGTGATCAGGGTCGGTCGTCCTACGAGCAGTACTTC
CASSDQGRSSYEQYF
>TRBJ1-1|NA|TRBV27|NA
TGTGCCAGCAGGACACGAACATATTACGGTGAAGCTTTCTTT
CASRTRTYYGEAFF
>TRBJ2-7|NA|TRBV10-1|once
TGCGCCAGCGAGAACAGGTTAACCTACGAGCAGTACTTC
CASENRLTYEQYF
>TRBJ1-1|TRBD1|TRBV6-1|NA
TGTGCCAGCAGTGAACACAGGGGTGGTAGGAACACTGAAGCTTTCTTT
CASSEHRGGRNTEAFF